This passage covers 21 T cell receptor beta chains from one sample sequenced in a study of a mutant IDH1 vaccine in newly diagnosed glioma. Specified time point: week 5, during vaccination. The content of each vaccine dose was 300 ug of mutant IDH1 20-mer peptide, and topical imiquimod accompanied it. No cognate antigen is known for these TCRs. The table came from immunoSEQ multiplex PCR; TCRdb's copy has only in-frame clones and leaves some out. The data show around 52,000 clones, just under 90% seen once. The sample was PBMCs, taken from a glioma patient whose treatment included an IDH1 peptide vaccine. All receptors come from a woman aged 40 to 50 with glioma.

This chain connects TRBV6-4 to TRBJ1-2; a possible D gene is TRBD1 (6 bases). Trimming removed 0 bases from V and 4 bases from J, with 12 bases in between. In germline, CDR1 is MRHNA, CDR2 SNTAGT. The CDR3 is 15 amino acids. The CDR3, as DNA: TGTGCCAGCAGTGACTCGGGAGCAGGGGTCTATGGCTACACCTTC. This gives the protein CASSDSGAGVYGYTF.

This clone was recorded only once. The chain uses TRBV5-6 and TRBJ1-2, with 8 nucleotides matching TRBD1. This CDR3 is built from 17 residues. The ends lost 4 bases at V and 3 bases at J; junction bases unmatched: 14. Germline lookup yields CDR1 SGHDT and CDR2 YYEEEE. CDR3 protein: CASSPTKNRGVDYGYTF. The CDR3 DNA follows: TGTGCCAGCAGCCCTACCAAGAACAGGGGGGTCGACTATGGCTACACCTTC.

The genes are TRBV4-3 and TRBJ1-1; D ambiguous. CDR1 and CDR2 (germline): LGHNA, YSLEER. This CDR3 contains 16 residues. Trimming left V 5 bases short and J 0 bases short, with 16 bases between. The CDR3 here is CASSLRRNVMNTEAFF. The CDR3 bases are TGCGCCAGCAGCTTGCGACGAAACGTTATGAACACTGAAGCTTTCTTT.

The chain carries TRBV7-9 and TRBJ1-6; D call uncertain. Germline loops: CDR1 SEHNR, CDR2 FQNEAQ (reference sequence). Between the trimmed V and J ends, which lost 4 bases and 6 bases, there was a span of 10 bases. There are 14 residues in the CDR3. In DNA form, the CDR3 reads TGTGCCAGCAGCTCCGACACCAGTAATTCACCCCTCCACTTT. It translates to CASSSDTSNSPLHF.

The rearrangement uses TRBV4-1 and TRBJ2-1; a weak D match, TRBD2 (6 bases). Trimming cost V 5 bases and J 0 bases, with 17 bases left between them. The V gene's germline CDR1 is MGHRA and CDR2 YSYEKL. The CDR3 length is 17 residues. CDR3 DNA: TGCGCCAGCAGCGCCGAGGGGAGGATGGGCTCCTACAATGAGCAGTTCTTC. Its translation: CASSAEGRMGSYNEQFF.

This clone was seen just once. The chain recombines TRBV30 with TRBJ1-2; D gene uncertain. This CDR3 region has 13 residues. The ends were cut back, 2 bases at V and 8 bases at J, with 15 bases in the middle. Per the germline V gene, CDR1 is GTSNPN and CDR2 is SVGIG (reference sequence). The CDR3 region is CAWSRTGLDGYTF. The CDR3 bases are TGTGCCTGGAGTAGGACCGGACTGGACGGCTACACCTTC.

The V call is TRBV11-2, the J call TRBJ2-7, with no clear D. The germline CDR1 and CDR2 sequences are SGHAT and FQNNGV. CDR3 size: 11 residues. V dropped 4 bases and J dropped 12 bases, with 13 bases sitting between them. As DNA, the CDR3 is TGTGCCAGCAGCTCCCTTAACAACCGGTACTTC. Residues: CASSSLNNRYF.

The J gene is TRBJ2-1, the V gene TRBV7-2; 11 nucleotides match TRBD2. The CDR3 length is 19 residues. V was clipped by 5 bases and J by 0 bases; unmatched bases: 12. Germline V gives CDR1 SGHTA, CDR2 FQGNSA. The CDR3 is CASSQGASGRPSSYNEQFF. CDR3 nucleotide sequence: TGTGCCAGCAGCCAGGGGGCTAGCGGGAGGCCTAGCTCCTACAATGAGCAGTTCTTC. Full variable domain (rest looked up from reference TRBV7-2 and TRBJ2-1): GAGVSQSPSNKVTEKGKDVELRCDPISGHTALYWYRQSLGQGLEFLIYFQGNSAPDKSGLPSDRFSAERTGGSVSTLTIQRTQQEDSAVYLCASSQGASGRPSSYNEQFFGPGTRLTVL.

V usage is TRBV5-1 and J usage is TRBJ1-2; a weak D match, TRBD1 (5 bases). CDR1 and CDR2 from the germline V gene are SGHRS and YFSETQ. This CDR3 is built from 13 residues. The germline V and J ends were trimmed by 4 bases and 4 bases, with 11 bases remaining between them. DNA for the CDR3: TGCGCCAGCAGCATGGGACGGCTCTATGGCTACACCTTC. Protein: CASSMGRLYGYTF.

J is TRBJ1-4 and V is TRBV4-2; 9 bases agree with TRBD1. The V and J ends lost 3 bases and 3 bases, in that order; junction bases with no gene match: 11. This CDR3 spans 18 amino acids. CDR1 and CDR2 (germline): LGHNA, YNFKEQ. CDR3 in amino acids: CASSQPGTGTAANEKLFF. In DNA form, the CDR3 reads TGTGCCAGCAGCCAGCCCGGGACAGGGACGGCGGCTAATGAAAAACTGTTTTTT.

The chain employs TRBV19 and TRBJ2-2; D gene ambiguous. The germline V and J ends were trimmed by 7 bases and 4 bases, with 13 bases remaining between them. CDR1 and CDR2 from the germline V gene are LNHDA and SQIVND (reference sequence). There are 14 residues in the CDR3. The CDR3 loop is CASKSYVATGELFF. In nucleotides, the CDR3 is TGTGCCAGTAAGAGTTACGTGGCCACCGGGGAGCTGTTTTTT.

The CDR3 nucleotides read TGTGCCAGTAGTACCGCGACTAGCGGGCTGCAGACCCAGTACTTC. Translated, it gives CASSTATSGLQTQYF. The chain uses TRBV19 and TRBJ2-5; 10 nucleotides agree with TRBD2. This CDR3 region has 15 residues. The germline V gene has CDR1 LNHDA and CDR2 SQIVND (reference sequence). With V trimmed by 4 bases and J by 6 bases, 8 bases remained unmatched.

The rearrangement links TRBV19 to TRBJ1-5, with a tentative D call TRBD1 (5 bases). The ends were cut back, 7 bases at V and 4 bases at J, with 14 bases in the middle. The germline V gene encodes CDR1 LNHDA and CDR2 SQIVND (reference sequence). The CDR3 length is 14 residues. CDR3 sequence: CASNDRRSNQPQHF. The CDR3 nucleotides read TGTGCCAGTAACGACAGAAGAAGTAATCAGCCCCAGCATTTT.

The chain uses TRBV19 and TRBJ1-5; 8 bases are a match to TRBD1. From germline, CDR1 is LNHDA and CDR2 SQIVND (reference sequence). Trimming cost V 3 bases and J 4 bases; bases outside gene matches: 8. The CDR3 is 16 amino acids. The CDR3 region is CASSIFGTGLNQPQHF. CDR3 nucleotide sequence: TGTGCCAGTAGTATCTTTGGGACAGGCCTTAATCAGCCCCAGCATTTT.

V is TRBV30 and J is TRBJ2-2; a weak D match, TRBD2 (5 bases). The CDR3 covers 14 residues. Germline CDR1 is GTSNPN and CDR2 is SVGIG (reference sequence). Deletions cut 2 bases from V and 3 bases from J, with 10 bases between. CDR3 sequence: CAWSRGLDTGELFF. DNA of the CDR3: TGTGCCTGGAGTAGAGGACTCGACACCGGGGAGCTGTTTTTT.

The V gene is TRBV7-9, the J gene TRBJ2-1, with 8 bases aligning to TRBD2. Losses at the gene ends were 3 bases for V and 4 bases for J; bases not matched to a gene: 5. Germline CDR1 reads SEHNR; CDR2 reads FQNEAQ (reference sequence). The CDR3 is 15 amino acids. The chain's CDR3 is CASSFPSGRYNEQFF. CDR3 in DNA: TGTGCCAGCAGCTTCCCCAGCGGGAGATACAATGAGCAGTTCTTC.

The V and J genes are TRBV4-1 and TRBJ1-1, with no clear D. Germline V gene data show CDR1 as MGHRA and CDR2 as YSYEKL. The V and J ends lost 4 bases and 1 base respectively, with 7 bases between them. This CDR3 has 13 residues. CDR3 region: CASSPTENTEAFF. In DNA form, the CDR3 reads TGCGCCAGCAGCCCAACTGAGAACACTGAAGCTTTCTTT.

This clone was detected only a few times. The gene calls are TRBV27 and TRBJ1-4; D gene uncertain. V gave up 0 bases and J gave up 0 bases, with 8 bases separating them. The CDR3 loop spans 16 amino acids. The germline CDR1 and CDR2 sequences are MNHEY and SMNVEV (reference sequence). This chain's CDR3 is CASSLSPSPTNEKLFF. CDR3 DNA sequence: TGTGCCAGCAGTTTATCGCCCAGCCCAACTAATGAAAAACTGTTTTTT.

The chain links TRBV30 to TRBJ2-3; 8 bases line up with TRBD2. After removal of 1 base from V and 5 bases from J, the junction contained 5 bases not matched to a gene. Germline lookup yields CDR1 GTSNPN and CDR2 SVGIG (reference sequence). The CDR3 spans 14 residues. This chain's CDR3 is CAWSGGSGIDTQYF. CDR3 nucleotide sequence: TGTGCCTGGAGTGGTGGTAGCGGGATAGATACGCAGTATTTT.

The chain carries TRBV4-1 and TRBJ1-5; 10 bases line up with TRBD1. This CDR3 has 14 amino acids. The germline CDR1 and CDR2 sequences are MGHRA and YSYEKL. Trimming removed 3 bases from V and 7 bases from J; junction bases left unmatched: 3. Here the CDR3 DNA reads TGCGCCAGCAGCCAGACAGGGGGCGGCCAGCCCCAGCATTTT. This codes for CASSQTGGGQPQHF.

The V and J genes are TRBV6-6 and TRBJ1-4, with TRBD1 matching over 7 bases. Germline V CDR1 and CDR2: MNHNY, SVGAGI (reference sequence). Trimming at V came to 5 bases and at J to 6 bases, leaving 6 bases not matched to a gene. CDR3 size: 14 residues. The CDR3 DNA reads as TGTGCCAGCAGTGGGAGAGGGGGCTATGAAAAACTGTTTTTT. Translated, it gives CASSGRGGYEKLFF.